The T cell receptor beta chain described here comes from a study of response to subunit inactivated influenza vaccine. The CDR3 is 17 amino acids. Deletions cut 1 base from V and 2 bases from J, with 16 bases between. CDR1 and CDR2 from the germline V gene are MGHDK and SYGVNS. Many counts were recorded for this clonotype. From the RT-PCR reads, TCRdb called clonotypes with MiXCR, one entry per CDR3 protein. The repertoire includes around 200,000 distinct CDR3 sequences, about 9.3% of them detected once, and approximately 11% sits in the top ten. This clonotype was obtained from a man between 50 and 59 years old who received an inactivated influenza vaccine. The input for sequencing was non-naive T cells sorted from PBMCs, taken on the day of vaccination. The chain is built from TRBV25-1 and TRBJ2-3; D may match TRBD1 or TRBD2 (5 bases each). CDR3 bases: TGTGCCAGCAGTGAATCTGGGTGGGGACGGTCCACAGATACGCAGTATTTT. Translating it yields CASSESGWGRSTDTQYF.